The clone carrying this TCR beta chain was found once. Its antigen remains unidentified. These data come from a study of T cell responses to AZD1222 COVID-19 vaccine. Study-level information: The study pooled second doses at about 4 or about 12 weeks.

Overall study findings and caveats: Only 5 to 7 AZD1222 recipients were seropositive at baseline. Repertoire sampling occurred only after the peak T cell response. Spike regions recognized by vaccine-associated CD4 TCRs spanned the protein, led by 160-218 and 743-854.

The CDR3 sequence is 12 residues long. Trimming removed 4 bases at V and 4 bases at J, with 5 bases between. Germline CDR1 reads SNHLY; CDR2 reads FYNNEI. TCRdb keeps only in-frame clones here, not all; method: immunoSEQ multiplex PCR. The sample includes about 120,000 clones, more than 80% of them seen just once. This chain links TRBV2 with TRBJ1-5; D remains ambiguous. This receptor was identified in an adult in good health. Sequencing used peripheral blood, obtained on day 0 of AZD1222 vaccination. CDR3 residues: CASSGGNQPQHF. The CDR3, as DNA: TGTGCCAGCAGTGGGGGAAATCAGCCCCAGCATTTT. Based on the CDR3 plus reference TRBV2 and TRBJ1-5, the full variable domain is EPEVTQTPSHQVTQMGQEVILRCVPISNHLYFYWYRQILGQKVEFLVSFYNNEISEKSEIFDDQFSVERPDGSNFTLKIRSTKLEDSAMYFCASSGGNQPQHFGDGTRLSIL.